This TCR beta chain was documented in a study of radiation and T cells in renal cell carcinoma. Study-level findings and limits: Compared with controls, irradiated tumors showed greater TCR clonality. In blood, top tumor clones expanded by 2 weeks, shrinking by 4.

Germline CDR1 and CDR2: KGHSH and LQKENI. The CDR3 is 12 amino acids. Treatment reported: 15 Gy SBRT to primary tumor, nephrectomy 4 weeks later. Assay: immunoSEQ multiplex PCR; the TCRdb copy retains only in-frame clones and omits some. The profile covers about 20,000 clones, with roughly two thirds appearing a single time and 12% taken by the ten largest. Points on this clone: No antigen is known for it.

This sequence joins TRBV18 and TRBJ2-5; no definite D call. The J call may be incorrect, as the DNA end agrees better with TRBJ2-7. This receptor was taken from a woman in her 70s with renal cell carcinoma. Material: tumor tissue, obtained from a patient whose treatment included radiotherapy and nephrectomy. Written as DNA, the CDR3 is TGTGCCAGCTCACCACAGCTACCCGAGCAGTACTTC. Its protein is CASSPQLPEQYF.